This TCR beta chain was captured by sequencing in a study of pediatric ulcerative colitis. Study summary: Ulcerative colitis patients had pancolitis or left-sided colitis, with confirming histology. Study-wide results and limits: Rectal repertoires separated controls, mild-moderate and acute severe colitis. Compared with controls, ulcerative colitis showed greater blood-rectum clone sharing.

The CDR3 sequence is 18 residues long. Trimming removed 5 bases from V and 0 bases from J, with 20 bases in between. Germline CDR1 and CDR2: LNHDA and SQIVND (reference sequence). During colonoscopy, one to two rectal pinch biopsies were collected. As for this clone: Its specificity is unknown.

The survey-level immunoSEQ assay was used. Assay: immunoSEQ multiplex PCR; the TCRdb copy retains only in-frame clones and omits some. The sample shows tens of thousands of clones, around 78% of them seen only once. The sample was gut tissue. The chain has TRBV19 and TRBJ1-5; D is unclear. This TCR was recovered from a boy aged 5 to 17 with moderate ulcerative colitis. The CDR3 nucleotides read TGTGCCAGTAGTCTGGATGCTTGGGAGAGGGATAGCAATCAGCCCCAGCATTTT. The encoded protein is CASSLDAWERDSNQPQHF.